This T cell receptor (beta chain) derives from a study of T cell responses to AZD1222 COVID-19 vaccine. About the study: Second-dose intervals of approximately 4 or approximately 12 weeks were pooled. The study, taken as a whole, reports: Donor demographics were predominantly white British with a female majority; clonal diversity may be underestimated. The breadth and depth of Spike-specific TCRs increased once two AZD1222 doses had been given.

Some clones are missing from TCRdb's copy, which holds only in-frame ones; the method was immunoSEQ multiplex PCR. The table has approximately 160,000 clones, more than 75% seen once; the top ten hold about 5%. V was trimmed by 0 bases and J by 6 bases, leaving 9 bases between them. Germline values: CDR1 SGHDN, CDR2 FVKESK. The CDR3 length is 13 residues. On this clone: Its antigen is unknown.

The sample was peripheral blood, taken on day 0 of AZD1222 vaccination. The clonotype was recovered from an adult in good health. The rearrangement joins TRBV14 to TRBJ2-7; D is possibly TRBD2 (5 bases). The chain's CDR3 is CASSQDWGAEQYF. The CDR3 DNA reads TGTGCCAGCAGCCAAGATTGGGGAGCCGAGCAGTACTTC.